The next 27 T cell receptor beta chains were all read from a single sample in a study of T cell responses to AZD1222 COVID-19 vaccine. Measured with immunoSEQ multiplex PCR; TCRdb has only the in-frame clones, and not every one. The sample includes 89,000 or so clones, under 95% seen only once; the top ten take 11%. Sample: peripheral blood, taken 28 days after the second AZD1222 dose. The receptors stem from an adult who received the AZD1222 COVID-19 vaccine.

V usage is TRBV7-2 and J usage is TRBJ1-2; no firm D call. This CDR3 comprises 13 residues. Trimming shortened V by 3 bases and J by 0 bases, and 5 bases separated the two germline ends. The germline V gene has CDR1 SGHTA and CDR2 FQGNSA. CDR3 sequence: CASSLVSNYGYTF. CDR3 in DNA: TGTGCCAGCAGCTTGGTCTCTAACTATGGCTACACCTTC.

The chain's CDR3 is CASSHSMGFAGNTIYF. The CDR3 DNA reads TGTGCCAGCAGCCATAGTATGGGTTTCGCTGGAAACACCATATATTTT. The rearrangement uses TRBV7-9 and TRBJ1-3, with D hard to call. CDR3 length: 16 residues. Germline lookup yields CDR1 SEHNR and CDR2 FQNEAQ (reference sequence). Trimming took off 5 bases at V and 2 bases at J, with 16 bases between the two ends.

The chain is built from TRBV30 and TRBJ2-7; D assignment may be TRBD1 or TRBD2 (5 bases each). The germline V gene encodes CDR1 GTSNPN and CDR2 SVGIG (reference sequence). The CDR3 sequence is 13 residues long. Trimming removed 5 bases at V and 3 bases at J, with 14 bases between. CDR3 nucleotide sequence: TGTGCCTGGGGGTGGGGGAGAGGCTACGAGCAGTACTTC. This translates into CAWGWGRGYEQYF. Based on the CDR3 plus reference TRBV30 and TRBJ2-7, the full variable domain is SQTIHQWPATLVQPVGSPLSLECTVEGTSNPNLYWYRQAAGRGLQLLFYSVGIGQISSEVPQNLSASRPQDRQFILSSKKLLLSDSGFYLCAWGWGRGYEQYFGPGTRLTVT.

In its sample, this clone was seen once. V and J are TRBV7-9 and TRBJ1-2; possible D gene TRBD1, 5 bases. Trimming removed 1 base at V and 6 bases at J, with 12 bases between. Per germline, CDR1 SEHNR and CDR2 FQNEAQ (reference sequence). The CDR3 sequence is 14 residues long. CDR3 nucleotides: TGTGCCAGCAGCTTAGGGGGGGTCCCGGATGGCTACACCTTC. It translates to CASSLGGVPDGYTF.

The chain uses TRBV5-1 and TRBJ1-3; D is ambiguous. CDR1 is SGHRS and CDR2 is YFSETQ in the germline V gene. V lost 4 bases to trimming and J lost 0 bases, with 11 bases between them. The CDR3 totals 15 residues. CDR3: CASSPDPSSGNTIYF. CDR3 DNA: TGCGCCAGCAGCCCGGACCCCTCCTCTGGAAACACCATATATTTT. Variable domain in full (rest from reference TRBV5-1 and TRBJ1-3): KAGVTQTPRYLIKTRGQQVTLSCSPISGHRSVSWYQQTPGQGLQFLFEYFSETQRNKGNFPGRFSGRQFSNSRSEMNVSTLELGDSALYLCASSPDPSSGNTIYFGEGSWLTVV.

The chain joins TRBV6-5 to TRBJ1-2, with D perhaps TRBD1 (6 bases). This CDR3 is 13 amino acids long. The V and J ends lost 9 bases and 3 bases respectively, with 14 bases between them. CDR1 MNHEY and CDR2 SVGAGI come from the germline V gene. The CDR3 loop reads CASSLGQHYGYTF. CDR3 coding DNA: TGTGCCAGTAGTCTAGGACAGCACTATGGCTACACCTTC.

The chain couples TRBV7-3 to TRBJ2-1; weak D call: TRBD2 (5 bases). This CDR3 is 13 amino acids long. CDR1 and CDR2 (germline): SGHTA, FQGTGA. Between the trimmed V and J ends, which lost 5 bases and 8 bases, there was a span of 13 bases. The CDR3 DNA reads as TGTGCCAGCAGCACCAGGACTTCCGATGAGCAGTTCTTC. It is translated as CASSTRTSDEQFF.

CDR3 DNA: TGTGCCAGTAGTACAAACAGGGGACGGAGCTATGGCTACACCTTC. Encoded protein: CASSTNRGRSYGYTF. V usage is TRBV19 and J usage is TRBJ1-2, with 7 bases matching TRBD1. After removal of 4 bases from V and 4 bases from J, the junction contained 9 bases not matched to a gene. The germline gives CDR1 LNHDA, CDR2 SQIVND (reference sequence). This CDR3 has 15 amino acids.

The chain uses TRBV5-1 and TRBJ2-1, with TRBD2 identical over 13 bases. Germline loops: CDR1 SGHRS, CDR2 YFSETQ. The CDR3 has 16 residues. The J segment lost 5 bases and the V segment lost 5 bases, leaving 7 bases of the junction unmatched. The CDR3 sequence: CASRAWTSGGNNEQFF. CDR3 coding DNA: TGCGCCAGCAGAGCCTGGACTAGCGGGGGAAACAATGAGCAGTTCTTC.

V usage is TRBV6-5 and J usage is TRBJ1-1; TRBD1 might be the D (5 bases). This CDR3 comprises 12 residues. Germline V lookup: CDR1 MNHEY, CDR2 SVGAGI. V lost 6 bases and J lost 7, with 12 bases in between. For the CDR3, the DNA is TGTGCCAGCAGGGCGACAGAATTTGAAGCTTTCTTT. This codes for CASRATEFEAFF.

This chain connects TRBV12-3 or TRBV12-4 to TRBJ2-2; D is undetermined. Trimming took off 1 base at V and 5 bases at J, with 5 bases between the two ends. The CDR3 is made up of 13 amino acids. The CDR3 sequence: CASSLGGTGELFF. DNA of the CDR3: TGTGCCAGCAGTTTAGGGGGTACCGGGGAGCTGTTTTTT.

CDR3 region: CASSPSATGELFF. The CDR3, as DNA: TGTGCCAGCTCACCGTCGGCCACCGGGGAGCTGTTTTTT. The chain has TRBV18 and TRBJ2-2; D gene unclear. Germline lookup yields CDR1 KGHSH and CDR2 LQKENI. The CDR3 has 13 residues. Trimming pared 3 bases from V and 4 bases from J, leaving 6 bases between.

The rearrangement links TRBV18 to TRBJ2-5, with 10 bases aligning to TRBD2. The germline gives CDR1 KGHSH, CDR2 LQKENI. With 3 bases clipped from V and 1 base from J, the junction kept 5 bases outside the gene matches. The CDR3 covers 16 residues. CDR3 in DNA: TGTGCCAGCTCACCGGGCATAGCGGGGGGCCAAGAGACCCAGTACTTC. Translation gives CASSPGIAGGQETQYF.

The rearrangement links TRBV19 to TRBJ2-7, with a weak D call TRBD2 (5 bases). V shed 1 base and J shed 3 bases, with 13 bases lying between them. This CDR3 is 15 amino acids long. Germline V gives CDR1 LNHDA, CDR2 SQIVND (reference sequence). The CDR3 DNA sequence: TGTGCCAGTAGTATAGTGAATACACGGGACTACGAGCAGTACTTC. It codes for CASSIVNTRDYEQYF.

This sequence joins TRBV3-1 (or the pseudogene TRBV3-2) and TRBJ2-5, with D possibly TRBD1 on 6 matching bases. The V gene's germline CDR1 is LGHDT and CDR2 YNNKEL (reference sequence). Trimming took 8 bases from V and 1 from J, leaving 17 bases between them. The CDR3 length is 15 residues. This CDR3 reads CASLEDSQSQETQYF. CDR3 nucleotides: TGTGCCAGCCTAGAGGACAGTCAATCCCAAGAGACCCAGTACTTC.

The V gene is TRBV11-1, the J gene TRBJ2-1, with TRBD2 matching 13 bases. V was clipped by 3 bases and J by 10 bases; unmatched bases: 9. CDR3 length: 16 amino acids. Per germline, CDR1 SGHAT and CDR2 FQDESV (reference sequence). CDR3 sequence reads: CASSFRLAGGIEEQFF. In DNA, the CDR3 is TGTGCCAGCAGCTTCCGACTAGCGGGGGGTATTGAGGAGCAGTTCTTC.

V and J are TRBV5-1 and TRBJ2-5, with TRBD2 identical over 8 bases. CDR1 is SGHRS and CDR2 is YFSETQ in the germline V gene. The CDR3 extends over 13 amino acids. The junction had 1 base not matched to a gene; V was cut back by 4 bases and J by 2 bases. The CDR3 sequence is CASSPGGQETQYF. The CDR3, as DNA: TGCGCCAGCAGCCCGGGGGGGCAAGAGACCCAGTACTTC.

V gene TRBV6-5 combines with J gene TRBJ2-7, with 11 bases identical to TRBD1. This CDR3 comprises 14 residues. Germline loops: CDR1 MNHEY, CDR2 SVGAGI. Trimming at V came to 6 bases and at J to 3 bases, leaving 4 bases not matched to a gene. The CDR3 region has the DNA TGTGCCAGCAGCATGGGACAGGGGGACTACGAGCAGTACTTC. Its translation: CASSMGQGDYEQYF.

This clone was found once. The V call is TRBV5-1, the J call TRBJ1-4; no clear D. The germline V gene has CDR1 SGHRS and CDR2 YFSETQ. Between the trimmed V and J ends, which lost 4 bases and 8 bases, there was a span of 18 bases. CDR3 length equals 15 residues. CDR3 amino acids: CASSPDSWVWEKLFF. Written as DNA, the CDR3 is TGCGCCAGCAGCCCAGACTCCTGGGTGTGGGAAAAACTGTTTTTT.

The genes are TRBV6-5 and TRBJ2-5, with 12 bases lining up with TRBD2. The trim removed 3 bases at V and 4 bases at J, leaving 3 bases unmatched. Germline V gene data show CDR1 as MNHEY and CDR2 as SVGAGI. The length of the CDR3 is 15 residues. CDR3 loop: CASSYEGLAGETQYF. The CDR3 coding sequence is TGTGCCAGCAGTTATGAGGGACTAGCGGGAGAGACCCAGTACTTC.

This chain joins TRBV30 and TRBJ1-2; D is uncertain. Per germline, CDR1 GTSNPN and CDR2 SVGIG (reference sequence). V gave up 3 bases and J gave up 14 bases, with 19 bases separating them. The CDR3 runs to 12 residues. The CDR3 DNA sequence: TGTGCCTGGAGAGACTACCCGGGGAACTATACCTTC. It specifies CAWRDYPGNYTF. The variable domain in full, completed from reference TRBV30 and TRBJ1-2, reads SQTIHQWPATLVQPVGSPLSLECTVEGTSNPNLYWYRQAAGRGLQLLFYSVGIGQISSEVPQNLSASRPQDRQFILSSKKLLLSDSGFYLCAWRDYPGNYTFGSGTRLTVV.

The chain employs TRBV11-2 and TRBJ1-3; D not resolved. The germline gives CDR1 SGHAT, CDR2 FQNNGV. This CDR3 contains 16 residues. V was clipped by 1 base and J by 0 bases, with 10 bases between them. CDR3 bases: TGTGCCAGCAGCTTAGGGCGATTGAGCTCTGGAAACACCATATATTTT. Translating gives CASSLGRLSSGNTIYF.

The V and J genes are TRBV5-1 and TRBJ1-1; D is ambiguous. This CDR3 has 15 amino acids. Germline CDR1 and CDR2: SGHRS and YFSETQ. V dropped 5 bases and J dropped 0 bases, with 14 bases sitting between them. The CDR3 sequence is CASREWREMNTEAFF. Here the CDR3 DNA reads TGCGCCAGCAGGGAATGGCGAGAGATGAACACTGAAGCTTTCTTT.

The rearrangement uses TRBV10-3 and TRBJ1-3; no firm D call. CDR1 is ENHRY and CDR2 is SYGVKD in the germline V gene. This CDR3 is 17 amino acids long. Trimming took 7 bases from V and 0 from J, leaving 19 bases between them. The CDR3 here is CAIKEVIGKLSGNTIYF. The CDR3 DNA reads as TGTGCCATCAAAGAGGTCATCGGAAAACTCTCTGGAAACACCATATATTTT.

The chain is built from TRBV19 and TRBJ1-1; D remains ambiguous. This CDR3 region has 16 residues. V lost 2 bases and J lost 1, with 14 bases in between. Germline loops: CDR1 LNHDA, CDR2 SQIVND (reference sequence). The CDR3 loop reads CASSIPRSAENTEAFF. The DNA of the CDR3 is TGTGCCAGTAGTATACCGCGATCAGCCGAGAACACTGAAGCTTTCTTT. Variable domain in full (rest from reference TRBV19 and TRBJ1-1): DGGITQSPKYLFRKEGQNVTLSCEQNLNHDAMYWYRQDPGQGLRLIYYSQIVNDFQKGDIAEGYSVSREKKESFPLTVTSAQKNPTAFYLCASSIPRSAENTEAFFGQGTRLTVV.

The chain joins TRBV4-2 to TRBJ1-4; D gene ambiguous. V was pared by 0 bases and J by 3 bases, with 8 bases between. From germline, CDR1 is LGHNA and CDR2 YNFKEQ. The CDR3 spans 15 residues. The CDR3: CASSQEVQSNEKLFF. The CDR3 DNA reads TGTGCCAGCAGCCAAGAAGTACAGTCTAATGAAAAACTGTTTTTT.

The chain uses TRBV24-1 and TRBJ1-5; no definite D call. Germline V gives CDR1 KGHDR, CDR2 SFDVKD. CDR3 size: 15 residues. Trimming cost V 4 bases and J 3 bases, with 12 bases left between them. The CDR3 spells CATSEGGRINQPQHF. CDR3 coding DNA: TGTGCCACCAGTGAGGGTGGCCGGATCAATCAGCCCCAGCATTTT.